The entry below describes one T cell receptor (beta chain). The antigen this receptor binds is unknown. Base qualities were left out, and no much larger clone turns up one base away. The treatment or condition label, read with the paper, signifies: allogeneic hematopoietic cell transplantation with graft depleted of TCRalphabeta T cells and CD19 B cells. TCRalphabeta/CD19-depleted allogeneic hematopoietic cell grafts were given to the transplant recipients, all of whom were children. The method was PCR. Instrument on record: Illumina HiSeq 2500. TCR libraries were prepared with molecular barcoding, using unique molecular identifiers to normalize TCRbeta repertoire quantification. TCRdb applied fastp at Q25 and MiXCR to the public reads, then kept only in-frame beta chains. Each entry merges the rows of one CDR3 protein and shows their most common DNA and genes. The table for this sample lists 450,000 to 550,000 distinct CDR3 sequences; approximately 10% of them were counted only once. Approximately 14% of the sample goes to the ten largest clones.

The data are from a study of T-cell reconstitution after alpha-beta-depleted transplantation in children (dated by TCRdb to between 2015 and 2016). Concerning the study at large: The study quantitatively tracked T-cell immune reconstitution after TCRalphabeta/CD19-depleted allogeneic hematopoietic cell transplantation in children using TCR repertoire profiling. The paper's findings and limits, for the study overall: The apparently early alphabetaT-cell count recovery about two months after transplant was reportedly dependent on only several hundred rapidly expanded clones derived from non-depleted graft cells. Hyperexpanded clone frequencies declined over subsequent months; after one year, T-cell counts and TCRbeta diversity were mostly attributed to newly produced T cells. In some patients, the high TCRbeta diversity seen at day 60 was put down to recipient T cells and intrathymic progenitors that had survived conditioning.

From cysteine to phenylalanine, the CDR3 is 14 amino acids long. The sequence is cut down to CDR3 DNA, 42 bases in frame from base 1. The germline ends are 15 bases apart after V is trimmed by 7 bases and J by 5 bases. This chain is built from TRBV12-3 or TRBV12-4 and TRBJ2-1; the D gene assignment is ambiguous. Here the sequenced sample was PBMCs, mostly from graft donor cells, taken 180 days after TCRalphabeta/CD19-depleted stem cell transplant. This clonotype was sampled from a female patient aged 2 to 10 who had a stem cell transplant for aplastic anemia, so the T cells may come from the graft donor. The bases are TGTGCCAGCACCTATAGGGCAGCACACAATGAGCAGTTCTTC. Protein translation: CASTYRAAHNEQFF.